The T cell receptor beta chain described here comes from a study of Graves' ophthalmopathy and Graves' hyperthyroidism. By definition, stable hyperthyroidism involved no ophthalmopathy within 18 months of follow-up. Physicians reached a diagnosis by relying on clinical symptoms, serum thyroxine, TRAb, thyroid ultrasound and orbital computed tomography. The ends lost 6 bases at V and 9 bases at J; junction bases unmatched: 12. Per the germline V gene, CDR1 is SNHLY and CDR2 is FYNNEI. The CDR3 is made up of 15 amino acids. Amplified material comprised TCR beta CDR3 regions derived from RNA transcripts. RT-PCR was first run with HTBI primers, then multiplex PCR in a second round. One entry per CDR3 protein, called by TCRdb with MiXCR from the multiplex PCR reads. The data show under 800,000 distinct CDR3 sequences, 22% seen once. The study, taken as a whole, reports: Most thyroid clonotypes with frequency above 0.001 were detected in blood too. Prediction of ophthalmopathy progression reached over 65% sensitivity and nearly 75% specificity.

This clonotype was counted at least ten times. The antigen remains unidentified. This TCR was recovered from a woman under 30 with stable Graves' hyperthyroidism. Some clones in this sample may be carry-over from other donors' samples. The chain combines TRBV2 with TRBJ2-4, with 9 bases that match TRBD1. Sequencing used peripheral blood. The CDR3 reads CASSYTPDRGIIQYF. CDR3 in DNA: TGTGCCAGCAGCTATACCCCGGACAGGGGCATCATTCAGTACTTC.